The 3 T cell receptor beta chains in this list originate from one sample, sequenced in a study of cytomegalovirus exposure and HLA in healthy donors. PCR used 60 Vbeta primers and 13 Jbeta primers. Profiled with immunoSEQ multiplex PCR; TCRdb holds only in-frame clones, not every one. This sample yields about 160,000 clones, of which roughly 79% are seen a single time; 1.3% belongs to the top ten. The material sequenced was PBMCs. The receptors were gathered from a man under 40 in good health and CMV-seronegative.

This clone was seen only a few times. At one end, the junction sequence differs from germline, possibly due to a read error. The CDR3 nucleotides read TGCACCGTTGGGGGGGGGAACACTGAAGCTTTCTTT. Its protein is CTVGGGNTEAFF. The chain carries TRBV29-1 and TRBJ1-1, with D possibly TRBD1 on 5 matching bases. The CDR3 length is 12 residues. CDR1 and CDR2 (germline): SQVTM, ANQGSEA.

To note about this clone: The junction departs from the called germline gene at one end, perhaps through a read error. The chain couples TRBV7-9 to TRBJ1-1; perhaps TRBD1 as D (5 bases). Looked up from germline, CDR1 is SEHNR and CDR2 is FQNEAQ (reference sequence). The CDR3 covers 15 residues. The CDR3 here is CSSTWTQDMNTEAFF. The CDR3 DNA follows: TGTTCCAGCACCTGGACACAAGACATGAACACTGAAGCTTTCTTT.

This clone occurred a few times. The V and J genes are TRBV5-6 and TRBJ1-2, with D hard to call. The CDR3 runs 13 residues. The germline V gene has CDR1 SGHDT and CDR2 YYEEEE. Trimming removed 6 bases from V and 6 bases from J, with 15 bases in between. CDR3 region: CASIRGGMDGYTF. CDR3 bases: TGTGCCAGCATCCGGGGTGGTATGGATGGCTACACCTTC.